The 10 T cell receptor beta chains reported below all come from one sample, sequenced in a study of CXCR3-negative and CXCR3-positive naive CD8 T cells. The TRB libraries of cDNA were built by UMI-labeled 5' RACE. From the 5' RACE reads, TCRdb lists one entry per CDR3 protein and no DNA. This listing includes about 26,000 distinct CDR3 sequences. The sequenced material came from naive CXCR3- CD8+ T cells from blood. As for subset: CD45RO-CCR7+CD27+CD95- naive CD8+ T cells lacking CXCR3 (TNR3-). These receptors originate from a human donor in good health. Some clones in this sample may be carry-over from other donors' samples.

The CDR3 is CAWTQDSGTPGGANVLTF. The chain employs TRBV30 and TRBJ2-6; TCRdb's D gene call, TRBD1, goes unchecked for lack of DNA. Germline loops: CDR1 GTSNPN, CDR2 SVGIG (reference sequence). The CDR3 spans 18 residues.

V and J are TRBV29-1 and TRBJ1-2. The CDR3 consists of 11 residues. Germline assignment: CDR1 SQVTM and CDR2 ANQGSEA. The chain's CDR3 is CSVEDITGYTF.

The V gene is TRBV7-9, the J gene TRBJ2-7; the D gene TCRdb calls, TRBD2, cannot be checked with no DNA. There are 13 residues in the CDR3. Germline CDR1 SEHNR, CDR2 FQNEAQ (reference sequence). This CDR3 reads CASSPRGDYEQYF.

The chain links TRBV6-4 to TRBJ2-1. The CDR3 consists of 14 residues. Per germline, CDR1 MRHNA and CDR2 SNTAGT. CDR3 in amino acids: CASSDSLGSDEQFF.

The rearrangement joins TRBV20-1 to TRBJ1-1. The CDR3 has 14 amino acids. CDR1 DFQATT and CDR2 SNEGSKA come from the germline V gene (reference sequence). The CDR3 loop reads CSARVGGSSTEAFF.

In terms of frequency, this clonotype is medium-sized. The chain recombines TRBV3-1 with TRBJ1-2; TCRdb outputs TRBD1, but without DNA this stays unchecked. Germline CDR1 is LGHDT and CDR2 is YNNKEL (reference sequence). The CDR3 spans 17 residues. Here the CDR3 reads CASSQEEQGAFWYGYTF. Using reference TRBV3-1 and TRBJ1-2 for the parts outside the CDR3, the full variable domain is DTAVSQTPKYLVTQMGNDKSIKCEQNLGHDTMYWYKQDSKKFLKIMFSYNNKELIINETVPNRFSPKSPDKAHLNLHINSLELGDSAVYFCASSQEEQGAFWYGYTFGSGTRLTVV.

The chain uses TRBV7-6 and TRBJ2-7; TCRdb selects TRBD1, and the lack of DNA leaves this call unchecked. The V gene's germline CDR1 is SGHVS and CDR2 FNYEAQ. This CDR3 spans 14 amino acids. The CDR3 region is CASSSSVPRGDLYF.

This chain connects TRBV7-9 to TRBJ2-7; TCRdb's D gene call, TRBD1, goes unchecked for lack of DNA. The CDR3 consists of 15 residues. Germline lookup yields CDR1 SEHNR and CDR2 FQNEAQ (reference sequence). The CDR3: CASSLVGPTPDEQYF.

CDR3 in amino acids: CASSQDSIQGAPGELFF. This chain links TRBV4-3 with TRBJ2-2; absent DNA, TCRdb's TRBD1 call cannot be checked. The CDR3 is 17 amino acids. CDR1 is LGHNA and CDR2 is YSLEER in the germline V gene.

The chain recombines TRBV29-1 with TRBJ1-1. CDR3 length: 11 residues. Germline assignment: CDR1 SQVTM and CDR2 ANQGSEA. The CDR3 protein is CSVDATDGAFF.